One and the same sample provided the 12 T cell receptor beta chains below, sequenced in a study of Ad26.COV2.S vaccination and SARS-CoV-2 variants. Data came from immunoSEQ multiplex PCR; TCRdb stores just in-frame clones and leaves some out. The sample includes 300,000 to 400,000 clones, 85% to 90% seen only once; the top ten take around 5.5%. Treatment described: some 19 received Ad26.COV2.S at low or high dose, single or two shots; several received placebo; per-sample allocation not given. Vaccine and placebo recipients were sampled on day 63 after the first injection. The source was peripheral blood, collected in a trial of Ad26.COV2.S vaccine versus placebo. The receptors here all came from a person aged 18-60 years who received the Ad26.COV2.S COVID-19 vaccine or a placebo.

The rearrangement joins TRBV5-1 to TRBJ2-2; TRBD2 matches at 7 bases. After removal of 1 base from V and 5 bases from J, the junction contained 8 bases not matched to a gene. CDR3 length: 16 residues. The V gene's germline CDR1 is SGHRS and CDR2 YFSETQ. The DNA for the CDR3 is TGCGCCAGCAGCTTGCGGGGGGAGTCCCTAACCGGGGAGCTGTTTTTT. Its translation: CASSLRGESLTGELFF.

This rearrangement joins TRBV27 to TRBJ1-4; D remains unclear. Germline CDR1 MNHEY, CDR2 SMNVEV (reference sequence). The V and J ends lost 6 bases and 1 base respectively, with 12 bases between them. This CDR3 region has 15 residues. CDR3 protein: CASSPSLVTNEKLFF. The CDR3 DNA is TGTGCCAGCAGCCCAAGTCTGGTAACTAATGAAAAACTGTTTTTT.

J is TRBJ1-6 and V is TRBV4-3, with D possibly matching TRBD1 (6 bases). The V end lost 4 bases, the J end lost 4 bases, and 14 bases lay between the germline ends. Germline values: CDR1 LGHNA, CDR2 YSLEER. This CDR3 spans 16 amino acids. The CDR3 loop reads CASSPAGDPYNSPLHF. The CDR3 DNA reads TGCGCCAGCAGCCCAGCAGGGGATCCGTATAATTCACCCCTCCACTTT.

In its sample, this clone was seen once. The rearrangement links TRBV7-2 to TRBJ2-7, with 9 positions matching TRBD2. J gave up 4 bases and V 5 bases, and 12 bases lay outside the gene matches. The germline V gene has CDR1 SGHTA and CDR2 FQGNSA. The CDR3 runs 16 residues. CDR3 protein: CASSLQGSSGSYEQYV. Written as DNA, the CDR3 is TGTGCCAGCAGCCTCCAGGGTAGTAGCGGGAGTTACGAGCAGTACGTC.

V and J are TRBV9 and TRBJ2-1; D gene unclear. CDR1 and CDR2 from the germline V gene are SGDLS and YYNGEE. V shed 0 bases and J shed 4 bases, with 8 bases lying between them. CDR3 length equals 14 residues. Here the CDR3 DNA reads TGTGCCAGCAGCGTAGACATTACTTACAATGAGCAGTTCTTC. Translating it yields CASSVDITYNEQFF.

The J gene is TRBJ1-1, the V gene TRBV3-1 (or the pseudogene TRBV3-2); D gene uncertain. Germline assignment: CDR1 LGHDT and CDR2 YNNKEL (reference sequence). The CDR3 consists of 16 residues. Trimming removed 0 bases at V and 3 bases at J, with 14 bases between. The CDR3 loop is CASSQDSNGGDTEAFF. The CDR3 bases are TGTGCCAGCAGCCAAGACAGTAATGGAGGCGACACTGAAGCTTTCTTT.

The chain employs TRBV6-1 and TRBJ1-5; weak D call: TRBD1 (6 bases). Looked up from germline, CDR1 is MNHNS and CDR2 is SASEGT. V lost 0 bases to trimming and J lost 5 bases, with 20 bases between them. The CDR3 totals 18 residues. The CDR3 spells CASSEALGAWTDHQPQHF. CDR3 DNA sequence: TGTGCCAGCAGTGAAGCGCTGGGGGCCTGGACGGACCATCAGCCCCAGCATTTT.

In nucleotides, the CDR3 is TGTGCCAGCATCCGTAGGGGACAGGCAAACTATGGCTACACCTTC. Its translation is CASIRRGQANYGYTF. This chain links TRBV6-5 with TRBJ1-2; TRBD1 matches at 8 bases. Trimming took 7 bases from V and 2 from J; bases not matched to a gene: 9. The CDR3 covers 15 residues. The germline V gene has CDR1 MNHEY and CDR2 SVGAGI.

This sequence joins TRBV7-8 and TRBJ1-1; D unclear. CDR3 length: 16 amino acids. V gave up 5 bases and J gave up 0 bases, with 16 bases separating them. Per the germline V gene, CDR1 is SGHVS and CDR2 is FQNEAQ. The CDR3 protein is CASSPFPSVVNTEAFF. CDR3 nucleotides: TGTGCCAGCAGCCCCTTCCCCTCGGTTGTGAACACTGAAGCTTTCTTT.

The sample holds one count of this clone. This rearrangement joins TRBV6-5 to TRBJ2-1; 15 nucleotides line up with TRBD2. CDR1 and CDR2 (germline): MNHEY, SVGAGI. The CDR3 has 15 residues. The V segment lost 6 bases and the J segment 10 bases; nucleotides outside the gene matches: 7. The CDR3 coding sequence is TGTGCCAGCAGCCCCCCGGGACTAGCGGGGGGCGAGCAGTTCTTC. It specifies CASSPPGLAGGEQFF.

This clone was found a few times. The chain is built from TRBV5-4 and TRBJ2-1; 11 nucleotides line up with TRBD2. Trimming took 0 bases from V and 11 from J; bases not matched to a gene: 13. Germline CDR1 SGHNT, CDR2 YYREEE (reference sequence). This CDR3 is 17 amino acids long. CDR3 in DNA: TGTGCCAGCAGCTTGGGCGCGGGACTAGCGGCGCGTCTTAAGCAGTTCTTC. It yields the protein CASSLGAGLAARLKQFF. Complete variable domain (other parts from reference TRBV5-4 and TRBJ2-1): ETGVTQSPTHLIKTRGQQVTLRCSSQSGHNTVSWYQQALGQGPQFIFQYYREEENGRGNFPPRFSGLQFPNYSSELNVNALELDDSALYLCASSLGAGLAARLKQFFGPGTRLTVL.

The chain is built from TRBV19 and TRBJ2-7; 10 nucleotides agree with TRBD1. This CDR3 has 15 residues. CDR1 and CDR2 from the germline V gene are LNHDA and SQIVND (reference sequence). With V trimmed by 3 bases and J by 0 bases, 2 bases remained unmatched. The CDR3 nucleotides read TGTGCCAGTAGTATGGGACAGGGGTTCTCCTACGAGCAGTACTTC. Amino acids: CASSMGQGFSYEQYF.